What follows describes a single T cell receptor beta chain. This clone's antigen is unknown. This record comes from a study of cytomegalovirus exposure and HLA in healthy donors (TCRdb year 2017). Turning to the overall study: According to an earlier analysis of 587 of the donors, 150 million to 200 million T cells yielded some 110 million unique TCR beta sequences and 276 Gb of sequence data. Genome-wide SNP genotypes for about 65% of the roughly 700 donors were used in a later genetic analysis, which treated that subset as a discovery cohort. Every discovery cohort repertoire had been produced on one sequencing platform. In an earlier analysis of 500 to 650 of the donors, high-throughput TCR beta sequencing was used to judge whether each TCR beta V gene segment behaved as functional or pseudogenic. Among 350 to 400 genotyped donors of the cohort, an average of about 240,000 unique TCR beta nucleotide sequences were sequenced per donor, about a sixth of them non-productive. High-throughput TCR immunosequencing, statistical association of individual TCRs with disease status, and machine learning were combined to predict cytomegalovirus infection status. Donor age, sex, ethnicity and CMV serostatus were collected together with the repertoire data. In the later analysis, no new phenotypic data were used to find candidate immune exposures; instead, reliance was placed on TCR beta sequences and their occurrence across donors. Roughly 5 DR-DQ haplotypes were handled as single units for association and clustering because linkage in the cohort was strong. HLA typing covered class I and class II loci at four-digit resolution. Among the roughly 400 genotyped donors, 75% to 90% belonged to the genetic ancestry cluster associated with self-reported Caucasian donors. A separate validation cohort of 100 to 150 different subjects was used in addition to the roughly 700-subject first cohort. The study was designed to test whether signatures of past pathogen exposure could be identified by cataloging public T cell receptors. Approximately 310 gigabases of sequencing data and tens of millions of unique TCR sequences were included in an early release covering 550 to 650 HLA-typed donors. To study patterns of TCR occurrence, a later analysis re-analyzed previously published TCR beta repertoires from 550 to 800 donors and added high-resolution HLA genotyping. Typing coverage varied by locus: about 629-630 donors for A, B, C, DRB1 and DQB1; more than 500 for DQA1; more than 600 for DPA1; roughly 450 for DPB1. The study used immunosequencing to profile the T cell repertoires of 666 subjects and linked those repertoires to cytomegalovirus serostatus.

The cohort consisted of approximately 690 healthy bone marrow donors. Cohort members were all nominally healthy when sampled, although unrecorded immune exposures were likely present. The donor was CMV seronegative and belonged to the group of several hundred seronegative cohort members. A peripheral blood sample was provided by each donor, and peripheral blood mononuclear cells were used for TCR beta sequencing. The Qiagen DNeasy Blood Extraction Kit was used to extract genomic DNA from the blood cell samples. Receptors were amplified or captured by the immunoSEQ multiplex PCR assay. The multiplex PCR relied on a mix of 60 forward primers for TCR Vbeta segments and 13 reverse primers for TCR Jbeta segments. A multiplex PCR assay on genomic DNA amplified the CDR3 region of rearranged TCR beta genes. On the Illumina HiSeq System, the amplified TCR beta libraries were sequenced as 87-base-pair reads. The published analysis was carried out like this. In a later analysis, tens of millions of unique TCR beta chains were counted across the roughly 610 repertoires, and roughly 10 million of these chains were shared by at least two donors. To remove PCR and sequencing errors, raw reads were error-corrected and collapsed into unique sequences using a nearest-neighbor algorithm that merged closely related sequences. Alignment of CDR3 sequences to IMGT reference sequences was used to assign V, D and J gene segments. Each retained sequence needed at least a six-nucleotide match to both a V gene segment and a J gene segment. A rearrangement counted as productive if the CDR3 had no stop codons and remained in frame with V and J, and every other rearrangement counted as non-productive. Following IMGT convention, CDR3 was defined as the stretch from the second conserved V-encoded cysteine to the conserved J-encoded phenylalanine. The earlier analysis of 500 to 650 of the donors excluded any sequence lacking an unambiguous match to a single V gene segment. An earlier analysis of approximately 590 of the donors classified V segments as functional when productive rearrangements were above 56.7% and as segregating when the standard deviation between donors was above 5%. To diagnose cytomegalovirus status from the catalog of TCR beta chain sequences, a statistical classification framework was built. V and J gene assignment, in a later analysis, came from comparing TCR nucleotide sequences with IMGT/GENE-DB human TR gene sequences. Using the TCRdist pipeline, a later analysis assigned CDR3 sequences along with most-parsimonious VDJ recombination scenarios. In a later analysis, each TCR beta chain was defined by its CDR3 amino acid sequence together with its V-gene family, and reads lacking a unique V-gene family were excluded. A later analysis removed several hundred highly shared, low-generation-probability nucleotide sequences to deal with suspected cross-contamination and a sequencing artifact. In a later analysis, a clonal expansion index was calculated for each public chain from normalized within-repertoire ranks of inferred template counts. A later analysis computed generation probabilities with a VDJ recombination model fitted to out-of-frame rearrangements, and checked the results against IGoR. In a later analysis, TCR-TCR, TCR-HLA and TCR-CMV co-occurrence was scored with hypergeometric tests, and a repertoire-size bias correction was applied to TCR pairs. A later analysis estimated false discovery rates by permuting HLA or CMV assignments 20 times. A later analysis grouped co-occurring TCRs with DBSCAN, adding TCRdist sequence similarity when clustering within HLA-allele-positive subsets. Repertoires with fewer than 30,000 or more than 120,000 public chains were left out of co-occurrence clustering, as were a few repertoires with anomalous nucleotide sharing. The immuneACCESS repertoire file appears here via TCRdb, limited to in-frame rearrangements. These files lack a portion of the clones; in checked studies, under half of the deficit traces to unresolved V genes, and the cause of the others is not known. D and trimming were read from the DNA, whereas the V and J calls and clone size are those reported in that table. This sample's clone table shows approximately 110,000 clones. The top ten clonotypes cover less than 3.5% of the sample.

Findings and caveats that apply to the study as a whole: In a later analysis, the rate of TCR association differed among HLA loci, with DRB1 alleles having the most associated TCRs and HLA-C alleles having the fewest. A later genetic analysis reported fewer N-insertions in productive TCRs among donors in an Asian-associated ancestry cluster than the approximately 670-donor mean. The sequencing pipeline was judged likely to have produced a cluster of highly shared sequence variants as a technical artifact. Compared with equally common non-associated chains, HLA-associated TCR beta chains in a later analysis were more clonally expanded and had lower generation probabilities. A further reported finding was that TCR beta sequences accurately predicted the HLA-A and HLA-B alleles for most subjects in the first cohort. In a later analysis, more than 15,000 TCR beta sequences were associated with specific HLA alleles at a false discovery rate of 0.05. Across donors, most TCR sequences were observed very rarely, whereas some public TCRs were present in many individuals. HLA typing was unavailable for some donors at each locus, so association tests used only the typed subset. In a later genetic analysis, a missense DCLRE1C variant was associated with V-gene and J-gene trimming of TCR beta chains, and the association was replicated in an independent cohort. A later analysis found that most CMV-associated TCR beta chains appeared HLA-restricted, with HLA associations seemingly driven largely by CMV exposure. The classifier was reported to diagnose cytomegalovirus status with high specificity and sensitivity in both the original cohort and the validation cohort. In a later analysis, several top co-occurrence clusters were reported to appear linked to parvovirus B19, influenza, CMV and Epstein-Barr virus. Only TCR beta chains were sequenced in this cohort, and the absence of alpha or paired-chain data limited detectable features. The presence/absence analyses assumed that sequencing depth was roughly uniform across donors, and that assumption may not be true. In an earlier analysis of 500 to 650 of the donors, most TCR beta V segments appeared in productive rearrangements about 87% or about 30% of the time, broadly matching IMGT annotations. When HLA alleles, especially DR and DQ, strongly co-occurred, TCR associations were difficult to assign to individual alleles. In the study, some 180 TCR beta chains were listed as associated with cytomegalovirus. Because counts were too low, seventeen rarely observed V segments, including chromosome 9 orphons, were excluded from the earlier analysis of several hundred of the donors. A few of the identified cytomegalovirus-associated TCR beta chains were confirmed in vitro to be specific for cytomegalovirus antigens. Some IMGT-functional V segments, including TRBV6-2 and TRBV6-3, could not be distinguished by the 87-base-pair reads and were therefore excluded. The authors suggested that the approach could potentially be extended to other disease states and immunological phenotypes. Correlated functional status among segregating V segments might be attributable to linkage disequilibrium, but an unknown experimental factor could not be ruled out. Immune exposure information for the cohort was limited to CMV serostatus.

Reading from cysteine to phenylalanine, the CDR3 counts 15 amino acids. The read is trimmed to its CDR3 DNA, 45 bases read in frame from base 1. V trim: 4 bases; J trim: 5 bases; unmatched bases: 6. The germline V gene supplies CDR1 MNHEY and CDR2 SVGAGI. The receptor's source is a man aged 25-45 years in good health and CMV-seronegative. Sequencing was done on a sample of PBMCs. The sequence joins TRBV6-5 to TRBJ2-7; 12 central nucleotides agree with TRBD1. The DNA reads as follows: TGTGCCAGCAGTTCATCCGGGACAGGGGGCGACGAGCAGTACTTC. Its translation reads: CASSSSGTGGDEQYF.